These 27 T cell receptor beta chains came from one sample sequenced in a study of T cell changes during pregnancy in multiple sclerosis. Clones were sequenced by immunoSEQ multiplex PCR, and TCRdb holds only the in-frame ones, with some missing. This sample has approximately 99,000 clones, with approximately 93% found just once. This material consisted of peripheral blood, taken after pregnancy. These receptors came from a female donor with multiple sclerosis, enrolled in a pregnancy study.

J is TRBJ2-1 and V is TRBV6-5, with TRBD2 matching 11 bases. Germline values: CDR1 MNHEY, CDR2 SVGAGI. The length of the CDR3 is 16 residues. J gave up 5 bases and V 4 bases, and 7 bases lay outside the gene matches. CDR3 DNA: TGTGCCAGCAGTTGGGGCACTAGCGGGGGAGACAATGAGCAGTTCTTC. Protein: CASSWGTSGGDNEQFF.

The CDR3: CASSSGTGAYNEQFF. In DNA, the CDR3 is TGCGCCAGCAGCTCCGGGACAGGGGCCTACAATGAGCAGTTCTTC. The chain carries TRBV5-1 and TRBJ2-1, with TRBD1 matching 10 bases. This CDR3 has 15 residues. Trimming at V came to 3 bases and at J to 2 bases, leaving 2 bases not matched to a gene. Germline CDR1 SGHRS, CDR2 YFSETQ.

V gene TRBV5-1 combines with J gene TRBJ1-1, with D maybe TRBD1 (5 bases). The germline V gene has CDR1 SGHRS and CDR2 YFSETQ. This CDR3 spans 14 amino acids. Deletions cut 4 bases from V and 1 base from J, with 11 bases between. The CDR3 sequence is CASSLAGWNTEAFF. The DNA of the CDR3 is TGCGCCAGCAGCCTTGCAGGGTGGAACACTGAAGCTTTCTTT. Based on the CDR3 plus reference TRBV5-1 and TRBJ1-1, the full variable domain is KAGVTQTPRYLIKTRGQQVTLSCSPISGHRSVSWYQQTPGQGLQFLFEYFSETQRNKGNFPGRFSGRQFSNSRSEMNVSTLELGDSALYLCASSLAGWNTEAFFGQGTRLTVV.

This chain links TRBV12-5 with TRBJ2-2; D is uncertain. There are 15 residues in the CDR3. CDR1 and CDR2 (germline): LGHNT, FRNRAP. Trimming took off 7 bases at V and 0 bases at J, with 12 bases between the two ends. The CDR3 DNA sequence: TGTGCTAGTGTTCCCGACACAACGAACACCGGGGAGCTGTTTTTT. This sequence encodes CASVPDTTNTGELFF. The entire variable domain, with the rest obtained from reference TRBV12-5 and TRBJ2-2, is as follows: DARVTQTPRHKVTEMGQEVTMRCQPILGHNTVFWYRQTMMQGLELLAYFRNRAPLDDSGMPKDRFSAEMPDATLATLKIQPSEPRDSAVYFCASVPDTTNTGELFFGEGSRLTVL.

The rearrangement joins TRBV19 to TRBJ1-5; 7 bases line up with TRBD1. Per germline, CDR1 LNHDA and CDR2 SQIVND (reference sequence). This CDR3 is 15 amino acids long. V lost 3 bases and J lost 4; bases outside the gene matches: 6. The CDR3 here is CASSIAGTANQPQHF. The CDR3, as DNA: TGTGCCAGTAGTATTGCCGGGACAGCTAATCAGCCCCAGCATTTT.

The chain links TRBV6-1 to TRBJ2-3; the match to TRBD1 covers 8 bases. Per germline, CDR1 MNHNS and CDR2 SASEGT. CDR3 length: 15 amino acids. V dropped 2 bases and J dropped 4; count of bases not matched to a gene: 5. The CDR3 spells CASSELAGGPDTQYF. The CDR3 DNA is TGTGCCAGCAGTGAACTGGCAGGGGGCCCAGATACGCAGTATTTT.

The chain is built from TRBV30 and TRBJ2-2; D might be TRBD2 (5 bases). The CDR3 contains 14 residues. V lost 5 bases to trimming and J lost 0 bases, with 10 bases between them. Germline values: CDR1 GTSNPN, CDR2 SVGIG (reference sequence). This CDR3 reads CAWSGNTNTGELFF. DNA for the CDR3: TGTGCCTGGTCGGGGAATACGAACACCGGGGAGCTGTTTTTT.

The chain uses TRBV27 and TRBJ2-1; a weak D match, TRBD2 (5 bases). CDR3 size: 18 residues. Trimming shortened V by 2 bases and J by 2 bases, and 19 bases separated the two germline ends. Germline V gene data show CDR1 as MNHEY and CDR2 as SMNVEV (reference sequence). Written as DNA, the CDR3 is TGTGCCAGCAGTTTAGATGGTTTGAGGGCGAAACCCTACAATGAGCAGTTCTTC. Protein product: CASSLDGLRAKPYNEQFF.

This clone was recorded only once. The chain carries TRBV28 and TRBJ2-3; possible D gene TRBD2, 6 bases. V was trimmed by 3 bases and J by 3 bases, leaving 10 bases between them. The CDR3 consists of 14 residues. Germline-derived CDR1 and CDR2 are MDHEN and SYDVKM. CDR3: CASSFGGLTDTQYF. The CDR3 DNA reads as TGTGCCAGCAGTTTCGGGGGATTGACAGATACGCAGTATTTT.

The gene calls are TRBV6-5 and TRBJ1-2; no reliable D call. The length of the CDR3 is 12 residues. The germline V gene encodes CDR1 MNHEY and CDR2 SVGAGI. Trimming removed 4 bases from V and 8 bases from J, with 11 bases in between. The chain's CDR3 is CASSSYSRGYTF. The CDR3 DNA reads as TGTGCCAGCAGTTCCTATTCGCGGGGCTACACCTTC.

The V gene is TRBV18, the J gene TRBJ1-5; TRBD1 agrees at 7 bases. The CDR3 sequence is 16 residues long. The germline gives CDR1 KGHSH, CDR2 LQKENI. The junction had 15 bases not matched to a gene; V was cut back by 6 bases and J by 7 bases. In DNA, the CDR3 is TGTGCCAGCTCCCTTCGTCCGACAGGGCCGAAACAGCCCCAGCATTTT. This translates into CASSLRPTGPKQPQHF.

The chain carries TRBV29-1 and TRBJ2-7; TRBD1 might be the D (7 bases). The germline CDR1 and CDR2 sequences are SQVTM and ANQGSEA. The V and J ends lost 6 bases and 0 bases respectively, with 15 bases between them. CDR3 size: 14 residues. CDR3 bases: TGCAGCGTCTCGGCAGGGGGGACCTCCTACGAGCAGTACTTC. This encodes CSVSAGGTSYEQYF.

The chain links TRBV6-1 to TRBJ2-7; TRBD2 matches 11 bases. V dropped 6 bases and J dropped 3; count of bases not matched to a gene: 7. The CDR3 runs 15 residues. Germline values: CDR1 MNHNS, CDR2 SASEGT. This CDR3 reads CASRSIAGGSYEQYF. DNA of the CDR3: TGTGCCAGCAGATCAATAGCGGGAGGGAGCTACGAGCAGTACTTC.

This sequence joins TRBV28 and TRBJ1-5, with a tentative D call TRBD1 (5 bases). Germline loops: CDR1 MDHEN, CDR2 SYDVKM. This CDR3 region has 14 residues. Trimming removed 5 bases from V and 0 bases from J, with 8 bases in between. The CDR3 spells CASSMTDSNQPQHF. Here the CDR3 DNA reads TGTGCCAGCAGTATGACAGATAGCAATCAGCCCCAGCATTTT.

This rearrangement joins TRBV6-1 to TRBJ2-7, with 8 nucleotides matching TRBD1. CDR1 MNHNS and CDR2 SASEGT come from the germline V gene. This CDR3 is 13 amino acids long. Trimming took 8 bases from V and 1 from J; bases not matched to a gene: 4. CDR3 sequence: CASGGTGSYEQYF. CDR3 nucleotides: TGTGCCAGCGGAGGGACAGGTTCCTACGAGCAGTACTTC.

The rearrangement links TRBV7-3 to TRBJ2-6; the match to TRBD1 covers 7 bases. V dropped 5 bases and J dropped 0; count of bases not matched to a gene: 4. The CDR3 sequence is 16 residues long. Germline-derived CDR1 and CDR2 are SGHTA and FQGTGA. The CDR3 coding sequence is TGTGCCAGCAGCCGGGACAGTTTCTCTGGGGCCAACGTCCTGACTTTC. As protein: CASSRDSFSGANVLTF.

The gene calls are TRBV7-6 and TRBJ2-1; D might be TRBD2 (5 bases). V was cut by 3 bases and J by 2 bases, with 11 bases left in between. Germline loops: CDR1 SGHVS, CDR2 FNYEAQ. This CDR3 has 15 residues. CDR3 coding DNA: TGTGCCAGCAGCTTGAAAGCGGAAACCTACAATGAGCAGTTCTTC. Encoded protein: CASSLKAETYNEQFF.

V is TRBV7-9 and J is TRBJ2-5, with D perhaps TRBD1 (6 bases). With 5 bases removed from V and 0 bases from J, the gap between germline ends came to 10 bases. CDR1 SEHNR and CDR2 FQNEAQ come from the germline V gene (reference sequence). CDR3 length: 14 residues. DNA for the CDR3: TGTGCCAGCAGCCCCCAGGGGTACCAAGAGACCCAGTACTTC. It codes for CASSPQGYQETQYF. The full variable domain, with the rest looked up from reference TRBV7-9 and TRBJ2-5, is DTGVSQNPRHKITKRGQNVTFRCDPISEHNRLYWYRQTLGQGPEFLTYFQNEAQLEKSRLLSDRFSAERPKGSFSTLEIQRTEQGDSAMYLCASSPQGYQETQYFGPGTRLLVL.

The chain uses TRBV5-5 and TRBJ1-4; D not resolved. The V gene lost 4 bases and the J gene lost 8 bases, with 24 bases spanning the gap. Germline-derived CDR1 and CDR2 are SGHKS and YYEKEE (reference sequence). The CDR3 length is 17 residues. The CDR3, as DNA: TGTGCCAGCAGCCCGACGGATATGCGCAGGAATAACGAAAAACTGTTTTTT. Translating gives CASSPTDMRRNNEKLFF.

This chain joins TRBV2 and TRBJ1-2, with a tentative D call TRBD1 (5 bases). This CDR3 is built from 15 residues. Trimming removed 7 bases from V and 2 bases from J, with 17 bases in between. CDR1 SNHLY and CDR2 FYNNEI come from the germline V gene. The CDR3: CASTLLPTENYGYTF. The CDR3 bases are TGTGCCAGCACCTTACTCCCGACAGAGAACTATGGCTACACCTTC.

This chain joins TRBV5-1 and TRBJ2-2; 15 bases map to TRBD2. Per germline, CDR1 SGHRS and CDR2 YFSETQ. Trimming cost V 4 bases and J 1 base; bases outside gene matches: 5. The CDR3 length is 18 residues. The CDR3 region has the DNA TGCGCCAGCAGCCAAGGACTAGCGGGAGGGCTGAACACCGGGGAGCTGTTTTTT. It specifies CASSQGLAGGLNTGELFF.

The CDR3 region is CAWSVMRAGTQYF. CDR3 coding DNA: TGTGCCTGGAGTGTAATGCGAGCCGGTACGCAGTATTTT. V and J are TRBV30 and TRBJ2-3; no firm D call. This CDR3 spans 13 amino acids. Germline V gives CDR1 GTSNPN, CDR2 SVGIG (reference sequence). The V gene lost 0 bases and the J gene lost 8 bases, with 12 bases spanning the gap. Full variable domain (missing parts from reference TRBV30 and TRBJ2-3): SQTIHQWPATLVQPVGSPLSLECTVEGTSNPNLYWYRQAAGRGLQLLFYSVGIGQISSEVPQNLSASRPQDRQFILSSKKLLLSDSGFYLCAWSVMRAGTQYFGPGTRLTVL.

Only one count was recorded for this clone. The chain links TRBV7-9 to TRBJ1-4; no clear D. This CDR3 has 14 amino acids. CDR1 and CDR2 (germline): SEHNR, FQNEAQ (reference sequence). Trimming removed 5 bases at V and 7 bases at J, with 14 bases between. The CDR3 coding sequence is TGTGCCAGCAGCCCTCGGCGGTCGGGTGAAAAACTGTTTTTT. As protein: CASSPRRSGEKLFF.

The J gene is TRBJ1-1, the V gene TRBV9, with D uncertain. Deletions cut 0 bases from V and 3 bases from J, with 6 bases between. The CDR3 is 13 amino acids. In germline, CDR1 is SGDLS, CDR2 YYNGEE. The CDR3 coding sequence is TGTGCCAGCAGCGTAGGGCAATACACTGAAGCTTTCTTT. Encoded protein: CASSVGQYTEAFF.

The chain couples TRBV27 to TRBJ2-7; 7 positions match TRBD2. J gave up 4 bases and V 0 bases, and 9 bases lay outside the gene matches. The CDR3 covers 16 residues. The germline V gene has CDR1 MNHEY and CDR2 SMNVEV (reference sequence). As DNA, the CDR3 is TGTGCCAGCAGTTTATCGGCCGGGACTATCATTTACGAGCAGTACTTC. Encoded protein: CASSLSAGTIIYEQYF.

CDR3 in DNA: TGTGCCAGTAGTATTGGTCAGGGATACTCTGGAAACACCATATATTTT. Amino acid sequence: CASSIGQGYSGNTIYF. The chain recombines TRBV19 with TRBJ1-3; perhaps TRBD1 as D (5 bases). This CDR3 is 16 amino acids long. The germline gives CDR1 LNHDA, CDR2 SQIVND (reference sequence). V lost 3 bases to trimming and J lost 0 bases, with 12 bases between them.

The rearrangement joins TRBV18 to TRBJ2-5; D call uncertain. Trimming took off 6 bases at V and 5 bases at J, with 13 bases between the two ends. The germline gives CDR1 KGHSH, CDR2 LQKENI. This CDR3 spans 13 amino acids. For the CDR3, the DNA is TGTGCCAGCTCGCCGCCAGTGGAGGAGACCCAGTACTTC. Its protein is CASSPPVEETQYF.